A selection of T cell receptor beta chains follows, all from one sample in a study of T cells in Graves' hyperthyroidism and ophthalmopathy. MiXCR, applied by TCRdb to the multiplex PCR reads, yields one record per CDR3 protein. The data show roughly 500,000 distinct CDR3 sequences, about 15% seen once. The specimen was blood. The receptors stem from a woman in her 30s with Graves' ophthalmopathy. Both conserved end residues are part of each CDR3. The order of the fields is V gene, J gene, D gene, clone size, CDR3 protein, CDR3 DNA. The D gene is left open where the match is weak. Where a row states a size, it is once, few, many or the class of an expanded clone; other rows omit it.

v_call: TRBV3-1; j_call: TRBJ2-1; d_call: TRBD2; clone_size: many; cdr3_aa: CASSTGLAVEQFF; cdr3_nt: TGTGCCAGCAGCACAGGACTAGCGGTTGAGCAGTTCTTC
v_call: TRBV29-1; j_call: TRBJ2-3; d_call: TRBD1; clone_size: few; cdr3_aa: CSVEGQGGPDTQYF; cdr3_nt: TGCAGCGTAGAGGGACAGGGGGGCCCAGATACGCAGTATTTT
v_call: TRBV11-2; j_call: TRBJ2-1; d_call: TRBD1; clone_size: many; cdr3_aa: CASSLLRGRDDAEQFF; cdr3_nt: TGTGCCAGCAGCTTGCTCAGGGGGCGCGACGACGCTGAGCAGTTCTTC
v_call: TRBV20-1; j_call: TRBJ1-1; d_call: NA; clone_size: few; cdr3_aa: CSAFAGQSIANTEAFF; cdr3_nt: TGCAGTGCTTTTGCGGGACAAAGCATCGCGAACACTGAAGCTTTCTTT
v_call: TRBV28; j_call: TRBJ2-7; d_call: NA; clone_size: few; cdr3_aa: CASQPANVYEQYF; cdr3_nt: TGTGCCAGCCAACCGGCTAACGTTTACGAGCAGTACTTC
v_call: TRBV4-3; j_call: TRBJ1-4; d_call: NA; clone_size: few; cdr3_aa: CASSQESKLFF; cdr3_nt: TGCGCCAGCAGCCAAGAGTCAAAACTGTTTTTT
v_call: TRBV29-1; j_call: TRBJ2-3; d_call: NA; clone_size: many; cdr3_aa: CSVVAAGSPDTQYF; cdr3_nt: TGCAGCGTTGTCGCAGCCGGCAGCCCAGATACGCAGTATTTT
v_call: TRBV4-3; j_call: TRBJ2-2; d_call: NA; clone_size: NA; cdr3_aa: CASSTRVSRAGELFF; cdr3_nt: TGCGCCAGCTCCACGAGGGTGTCTAGGGCCGGGGAGCTGTTTTTT
v_call: TRBV12-3/TRBV12-4; j_call: TRBJ2-3; d_call: TRBD1; clone_size: many; cdr3_aa: CASSLRDRKSTDTQYF; cdr3_nt: TGTGCCAGCAGTCTCCGGGACAGGAAGAGCACAGATACGCAGTATTTT
v_call: TRBV5-6; j_call: TRBJ2-5; d_call: TRBD2; clone_size: NA; cdr3_aa: CASSGRGGEETQYF; cdr3_nt: TGTGCCAGCAGCGGGCGGGGAGGGGAAGAGACCCAGTACTTC
v_call: TRBV28; j_call: TRBJ2-1; d_call: NA; clone_size: many; cdr3_aa: CASRDDQAHNEQFF; cdr3_nt: TGTGCCAGCAGGGACGATCAAGCCCACAATGAGCAGTTCTTC
v_call: TRBV20-1; j_call: TRBJ2-1; d_call: TRBD2; clone_size: many; cdr3_aa: CSANPKQSGRVYEQFF; cdr3_nt: TGCAGTGCTAACCCCAAACAGAGCGGGAGGGTCTATGAGCAGTTCTTC
v_call: TRBV11-2; j_call: TRBJ2-2; d_call: TRBD2; clone_size: many; cdr3_aa: CASSRGLAGGTGELFF; cdr3_nt: TGTGCCAGCAGCCGAGGACTAGCGGGAGGAACCGGGGAGCTGTTTTTT